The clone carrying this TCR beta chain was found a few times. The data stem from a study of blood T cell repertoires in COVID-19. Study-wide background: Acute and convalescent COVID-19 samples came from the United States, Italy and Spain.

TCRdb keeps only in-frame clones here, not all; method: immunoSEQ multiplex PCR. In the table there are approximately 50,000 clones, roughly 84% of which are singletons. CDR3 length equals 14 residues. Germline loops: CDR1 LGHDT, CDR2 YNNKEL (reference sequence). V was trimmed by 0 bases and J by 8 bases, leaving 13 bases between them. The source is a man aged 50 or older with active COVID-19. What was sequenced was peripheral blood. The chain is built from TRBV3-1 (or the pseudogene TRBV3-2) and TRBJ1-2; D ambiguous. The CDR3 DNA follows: TGTGCCAGCAGCCAAGAGGGCACCCACAAGGGCTACACCTTC. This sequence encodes CASSQEGTHKGYTF.